This is a list of T cell receptor beta chains from one sample in a study of T cells expressing NK-cell markers. TCRdb re-called the 5' RACE reads; every CDR3 protein appears as one record, without DNA. The sample holds around 100,000 distinct CDR3 sequences. Sequencing was carried out using blood T cells: a sorted CD56 or NKG2C T cell subset, CD4+ or CD8+ T cells, or bulk PBMC T cells (not recorded which). The receptor source for this set is a woman aged 18 to 75 in good health. The CDR3 runs from the conserved cysteine through the conserved F or W.

>TRBV11-2|TRBJ2-7
CASSLDLGGLAYEQYF
>TRBV20-1|TRBJ1-4
CSARNSPGVRATNEKLFF
>TRBV5-1|TRBJ2-3
CASSLEGGWVNTQYF
>TRBV5-4|TRBJ2-7
CASSLAWKNYEQYF
>TRBV14|TRBJ1-2
CASSRPGTLGTF
>TRBV20-1|TRBJ2-2
CSARRGGELFF
>TRBV4-1|TRBJ1-5
CASSQGEGGGQPQHF
>TRBV19|TRBJ2-1
CASSIANSNNEQFF
>TRBV20-1|TRBJ2-5
CSAPLAGGHQETQYF
>TRBV6-2/TRBV6-3|TRBJ1-5
CASSYLVGDSPGGQPQHF
>TRBV6-1|TRBJ2-1
CASSRREGYNEQFF
>TRBV29-1|TRBJ2-7
CSVVLEGTYEQYF
>TRBV12-3/TRBV12-4|TRBJ2-1
CASSRLSGGIYNEQFF
>TRBV6-1|TRBJ2-5
CASTHGTSGGEETQYF
>TRBV10-3|TRBJ2-1
CAISESGLARYNEQFF
>TRBV6-2/TRBV6-3|TRBJ2-2
CASSYPNTGELFF
>TRBV10-3|TRBJ2-5
CATGSGGQETQYF
>TRBV4-1|TRBJ2-1
CASSQVVGHNEQFF